This TCR beta chain stems from a study of OX40 agonist ivuxolimab in advanced cancers. Study background: Ivuxolimab, which patients received intravenously every 2 weeks, was dosed at 0.01 to 10 mg/kg. Three patients got partial responses; one had hepatocellular carcinoma and two had cutaneous melanoma.

The CDR3 is 13 amino acids. The germline V and J ends were trimmed by 3 bases and 4 bases, with 10 bases remaining between them. Germline V gene sequence: CDR1 SGHRS, CDR2 YFSETQ. Autoimmune disease history or systemic immunosuppression excluded patients. Whole-study results and caveats: CD8+ T cells were the subset that, on average, had more expanded clones than CD4+.

A word on this clone: Its antigen is as yet unknown.

The method was immunoSEQ multiplex PCR; TCRdb's version includes in-frame clones alone and lacks a portion of them. The top ten hold roughly 8.6% of the sample, which has some 77,000 clones, about nine tenths seen once. The specimen comprised CD4+ or CD8+ T cells sorted from blood, sampled in a trial of the OX40 agonist ivuxolimab. This clonotype was obtained from an adult with an advanced solid tumor such as melanoma, head and neck, liver or kidney cancer. The V and J genes are TRBV5-1 and TRBJ1-2; no reliable D call. The CDR3, as DNA: TGCGCCAGCAGCTCTGGAGCAGGCTATGGCTACACCTTC. It is translated as CASSSGAGYGYTF.